This is a list of T cell receptor beta chains from one sample in a study of OX40 agonist ivuxolimab in advanced cancers. Sequencing was performed with immunoSEQ multiplex PCR; in TCRdb, only in-frame clones are kept and a portion is missing. The table lists tens of thousands of clones, around 76% of them singletons. The starting material was CD4+ or CD8+ T cells sorted from blood, obtained in a trial of the OX40 agonist ivuxolimab. Receptors were obtained from an adult with an advanced solid tumor such as melanoma, head and neck, liver or kidney cancer. Both conserved end residues are part of each CDR3. The D gene is left open where the match is weak. Only some rows state a clone size, as once, few, many or a class for expanded clones.

V	J	size	D	CDR3	DNA
TRBV6-6	TRBJ2-1	.	.	CASSQDSSVGQFF	TGTGCCAGCAGCCAAGACAGCTCCGTGGGGCAGTTCTTC
TRBV5-8	TRBJ1-1	.	.	CASSFGGALNTEAFF	TGTGCCAGCAGCTTCGGAGGAGCCTTGAACACTGAAGCTTTCTTT
TRBV10-3	TRBJ1-1	few	.	CAISSQGNTEAFF	TGTGCCATTTCCTCCCAGGGGAACACTGAAGCTTTCTTT
TRBV13	TRBJ2-1	.	TRBD1	CASSLEQGKEQFF	TGTGCCAGCAGCTTAGAACAGGGGAAAGAGCAGTTCTTC
TRBV20-1	TRBJ1-4	.	.	CSAREGAKLFF	TGCAGTGCTAGAGAGGGGGCAAAACTGTTTTTT
TRBV5-1	TRBJ2-7	.	.	CASSGGQSSYEQYF	TGCGCCAGCAGCGGAGGACAGAGCTCCTACGAGCAGTACTTC
TRBV18	TRBJ1-5	medium-sized	TRBD1	CASSGQGTDQPQHF	TGTGCCAGCTCAGGACAGGGGACCGATCAGCCCCAGCATTTT
TRBV6-1	TRBJ2-3	few	.	CASSEDRNTDTQYF	TGTGCCAGCAGTGAGGACAGAAACACAGATACGCAGTATTTT
TRBV7-2	TRBJ2-7	.	TRBD2	CASSLELAGGYEQYF	TGTGCCAGCAGCTTAGAACTAGCGGGCGGCTACGAGCAGTACTTC
TRBV27	TRBJ2-7	.	TRBD2	CASSSLLLAGGQWGYEQYF	TGTGCCAGCAGTTCGCTCCTACTAGCGGGGGGGCAATGGGGATACGAGCAGTACTTC
TRBV9	TRBJ1-3	.	.	CASSRSSGNTIYF	TGTGCCAGCAGCAGGTCCTCTGGAAACACCATATATTTT
TRBV5-1	TRBJ2-1	.	.	CASSLEGNSYNEQFF	TGCGCCAGCAGCTTGGAAGGAAACTCCTACAATGAGCAGTTCTTC
TRBV4-1	TRBJ1-1	medium-sized	TRBD1	CASSQTGVNTEAFF	TGCGCCAGCAGCCAGACAGGGGTGAACACTGAAGCTTTCTTT
TRBV28	TRBJ1-5	once	.	CASSLPGGSRIQPQHF	TGTGCCAGCAGTTTACCGGGAGGGTCGCGTATTCAGCCCCAGCATTTT
TRBV18	TRBJ2-7	.	TRBD2	CASSPISAGTSGGSYEQYF	TGTGCCAGCTCACCAATCTCGGCCGGGACTAGCGGGGGATCCTACGAGCAGTACTTC
TRBV7-9	TRBJ2-2	.	TRBD1	CASKGTALNTGELFF	TGTGCCAGCAAAGGGACAGCATTGAACACCGGGGAGCTGTTTTTT
TRBV5-4	TRBJ2-6	.	.	CASSDRGKSSGSGANVLTF	TGTGCCAGCAGCGACAGAGGTAAATCCTCAGGATCTGGGGCCAACGTCCTGACTTTC
TRBV25-1	TRBJ1-4	.	.	CASSELRDGGKLFF	TGTGCCAGCAGTGAACTCAGGGATGGGGGAAAACTGTTTTTT
TRBV2	TRBJ1-6	once	.	CASSLGGAANSPLHF	TGTGCCAGCAGTCTCGGGGGGGCCGCTAATTCACCCCTCCACTTT
TRBV7-8	TRBJ1-3	.	.	CASSLLGGLAGNTIYF	TGTGCCAGCAGCTTACTAGGGGGGTTAGCTGGAAACACCATATATTTT
TRBV5-4	TRBJ1-4	.	.	CASSLVRTDRPEKLFF	TGTGCCAGCAGCTTGGTGCGGACAGATCGACCCGAAAAACTGTTTTTT
TRBV5-1	TRBJ2-3	.	TRBD1	CASSSGTGTTDTQYF	TGCGCCAGCAGCTCCGGGACAGGGACCACAGATACGCAGTATTTT
TRBV7-9	TRBJ1-2	.	TRBD1	CASSHRGRLYGYTF	TGTGCCAGCAGCCACAGGGGCCGGCTCTATGGCTACACCTTC
TRBV27	TRBJ1-6	.	TRBD1	CASSFTGGAPLHF	TGTGCCAGCAGTTTCACAGGGGGGGCACCCCTCCACTTT
TRBV7-9	TRBJ1-2	.	.	CASSLWGSDGYTF	TGTGCCAGCAGCTTATGGGGGTCGGACGGCTACACCTTC
TRBV5-1	TRBJ2-3	.	TRBD1	CASTLNTGGRDTQYF	TGCGCCAGCACCCTAAATACAGGGGGGCGGGATACGCAGTATTTT
TRBV5-1	TRBJ1-3	.	.	CASSQGLSGNTIYF	TGCGCCAGCAGCCAGGGGCTTTCTGGAAACACCATATATTTT
TRBV6-5	TRBJ1-2	.	.	CASSLQGSTVMGYTF	TGTGCCAGCAGTTTACAGGGATCGACAGTTATGGGCTACACCTTC
TRBV6-1	TRBJ2-1	.	TRBD1	CASSGDRGRRNEQFF	TGTGCCAGCAGTGGGGACAGGGGGCGCCGAAATGAGCAGTTCTTC
TRBV10-2	TRBJ1-5	.	.	CASGGLSNQPQHF	TGCGCCAGCGGGGGGCTTAGCAATCAGCCCCAGCATTTT
TRBV6-5	TRBJ2-7	.	.	CASSSPTYEQYF	TGTGCCAGCAGTTCACCTACATACGAGCAGTACTTC
TRBV6-5	TRBJ1-6	few	.	CASKGVRVNSPLHF	TGTGCCAGCAAAGGTGTCAGGGTAAATTCACCCCTCCACTTT
TRBV13	TRBJ2-7	.	.	CASSLSSYEQYF	TGTGCCAGCAGCCTTAGCTCCTACGAGCAGTACTTC
TRBV5-6	TRBJ2-7	.	.	CASSLPLQGAYEQYF	TGTGCCAGCAGCTTGCCCCTACAAGGGGCATACGAGCAGTACTTC
TRBV6-1	TRBJ1-6	.	TRBD1	CASTSGQGGSPLHF	TGTGCCAGCACTTCGGGACAGGGGGGTTCACCCCTCCACTTT